What follows describes a single T cell receptor beta chain. The antigen is not known. V gave up 2 bases and J gave up 3 bases, with 7 bases separating them. Per germline, CDR1 LNHDA and CDR2 SQIVND (reference sequence). The CDR3 is made up of 13 amino acids. Clones were sequenced by immunoSEQ multiplex PCR, and TCRdb holds only the in-frame ones, with some missing. The sample carries millions of clones, more than 90% recorded once. The entry originates in a study of shared clonotypes between healthy human individuals. General study points: A generally larger estimated richness was seen in naive subsets than in memory subsets.

The sample taken for sequencing was naive CD4+ T cells sorted from blood. Stated subset: CD45RA+ positively selected. This sequence originates from a man aged 18 to 35 in good health. The V gene is TRBV19, the J gene TRBJ1-1; D is uncertain. CDR3 coding DNA: TGTGCCAGTAGTATACCGCCCTACACTGAAGCTTTCTTT. Amino acids: CASSIPPYTEAFF.